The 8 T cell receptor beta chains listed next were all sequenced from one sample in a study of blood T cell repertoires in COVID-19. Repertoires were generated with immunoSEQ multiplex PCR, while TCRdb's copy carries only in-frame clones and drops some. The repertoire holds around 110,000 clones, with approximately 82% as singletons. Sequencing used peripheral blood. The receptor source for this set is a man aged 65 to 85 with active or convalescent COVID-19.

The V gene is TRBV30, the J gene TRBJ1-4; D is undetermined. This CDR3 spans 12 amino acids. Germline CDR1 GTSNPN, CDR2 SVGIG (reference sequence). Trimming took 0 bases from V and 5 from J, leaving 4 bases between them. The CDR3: CAWSVQNEKLFF. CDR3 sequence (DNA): TGTGCCTGGAGTGTCCAAAATGAAAAACTGTTTTTT.

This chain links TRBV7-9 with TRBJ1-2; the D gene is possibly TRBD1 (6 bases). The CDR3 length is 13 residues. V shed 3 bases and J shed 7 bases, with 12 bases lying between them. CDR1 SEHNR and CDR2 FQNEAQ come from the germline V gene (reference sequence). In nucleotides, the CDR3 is TGTGCCAGCAGCTTTGCAGGGGCCGGTGGCTACACCTTC. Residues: CASSFAGAGGYTF.

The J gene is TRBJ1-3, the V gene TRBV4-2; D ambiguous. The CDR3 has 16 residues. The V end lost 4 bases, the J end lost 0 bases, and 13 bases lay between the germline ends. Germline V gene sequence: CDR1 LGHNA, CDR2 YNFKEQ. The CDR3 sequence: CASSLAGSSSGNTIYF. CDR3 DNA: TGTGCCAGCAGCCTTGCGGGCTCTAGCTCTGGAAACACCATATATTTT.

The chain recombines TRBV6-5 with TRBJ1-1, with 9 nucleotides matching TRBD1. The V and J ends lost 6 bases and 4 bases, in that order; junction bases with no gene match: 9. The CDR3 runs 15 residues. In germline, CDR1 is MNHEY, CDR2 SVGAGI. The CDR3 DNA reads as TGTGCCAGCAGGTCCGAGGACAGGGGTAGCACTGAAGCTTTCTTT. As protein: CASRSEDRGSTEAFF.

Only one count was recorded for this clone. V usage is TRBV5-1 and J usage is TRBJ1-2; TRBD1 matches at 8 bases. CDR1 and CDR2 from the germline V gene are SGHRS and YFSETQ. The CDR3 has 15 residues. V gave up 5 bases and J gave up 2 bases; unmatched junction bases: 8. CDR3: CASRVGQANNYGYTF. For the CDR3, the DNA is TGCGCCAGCAGGGTGGGACAGGCTAACAACTATGGCTACACCTTC.

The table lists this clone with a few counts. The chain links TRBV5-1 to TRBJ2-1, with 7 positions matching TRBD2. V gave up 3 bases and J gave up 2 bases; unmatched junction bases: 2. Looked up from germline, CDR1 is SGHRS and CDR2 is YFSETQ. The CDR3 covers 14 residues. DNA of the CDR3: TGCGCCAGCAGCTCTAGCGGAACCTACAATGAGCAGTTCTTC. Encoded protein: CASSSSGTYNEQFF.

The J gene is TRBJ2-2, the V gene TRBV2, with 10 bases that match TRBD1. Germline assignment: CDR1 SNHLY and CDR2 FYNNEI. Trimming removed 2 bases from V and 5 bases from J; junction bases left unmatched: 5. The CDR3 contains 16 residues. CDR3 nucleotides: TGTGCCAGCAGTGAATGGGGGACAGGGGTTACCGGGGAGCTGTTTTTT. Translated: CASSEWGTGVTGELFF. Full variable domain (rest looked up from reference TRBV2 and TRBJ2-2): EPEVTQTPSHQVTQMGQEVILRCVPISNHLYFYWYRQILGQKVEFLVSFYNNEISEKSEIFDDQFSVERPDGSNFTLKIRSTKLEDSAMYFCASSEWGTGVTGELFFGEGSRLTVL.

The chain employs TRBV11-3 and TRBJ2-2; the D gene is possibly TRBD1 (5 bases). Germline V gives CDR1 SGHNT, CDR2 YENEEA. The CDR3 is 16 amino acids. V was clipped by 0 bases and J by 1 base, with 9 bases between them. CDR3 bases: TGTGCCAGCAGCTTAGATCTACAGGTGAACACCGGGGAGCTGTTTTTT. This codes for CASSLDLQVNTGELFF. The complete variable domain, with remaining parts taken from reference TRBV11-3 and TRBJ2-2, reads EAGVVQSPRYKIIEKKQPVAFWCNPISGHNTLYWYLQNLGQGPELLIRYENEEAVDDSQLPKDRFSAERLKGVDSTLKIQPAELGDSAVYLCASSLDLQVNTGELFFGEGSRLTVL.